This T cell receptor beta chain derives from a study of blood T cell repertoires in COVID-19. Study-wide context: Whether acute or convalescent, the COVID-19 samples came from the United States, Italy and Spain.

Repertoires were generated with immunoSEQ multiplex PCR, while TCRdb's copy carries only in-frame clones and drops some. The data hold about 310,000 clones, with roughly 87% observed a single time. Those who participated ranged in age from roughly 18 to 95 years and resided in some 24 US areas. Germline V gene sequence: CDR1 SEHNR, CDR2 FQNEAQ (reference sequence). The CDR3 length is 15 residues. The V gene lost 5 bases and the J gene lost 5 bases, with 16 bases spanning the gap. The chain uses TRBV7-9 and TRBJ2-1; D may be TRBD1 (6 bases). Sample: PBMCs or T cells enriched from blood (not recorded which). The receptor's source is a woman younger than 30 who had recovered from COVID-19. The CDR3 loop reads CASSPHKDSNNEQFF. CDR3 in DNA: TGTGCCAGCAGCCCCCATAAGGACAGTAACAATGAGCAGTTCTTC.